These 8 T cell receptor beta chains were all obtained from the same sample, sequenced in a study of T cells in Graves' hyperthyroidism and ophthalmopathy. RNA transcripts yielded amplified TCR beta CDR3 regions. The HTBI set primed first-round TCR CDR3 RT-PCR. From the multiplex PCR reads, TCRdb called clonotypes with MiXCR, one entry per CDR3 protein. There are approximately 600,000 distinct CDR3 sequences in the sample; 14% occur only once, and about 7% lies in the top ten. The sequencing sample was made of blood. These receptors originate from a young woman with Graves' ophthalmopathy.

This clonotype was observed at least ten times. This sequence joins TRBV6-5 and TRBJ2-2; perhaps TRBD1 as D (5 bases). CDR1 and CDR2 (germline): MNHEY, SVGAGI. V dropped 3 bases and J dropped 0 bases, with 26 bases sitting between them. The CDR3 sequence is 21 residues long. The CDR3 sequence is CASSYNAGREYVSANTGELFF. For the CDR3, the DNA is TGTGCCAGCAGTTATAATGCAGGGCGAGAATACGTTTCCGCGAACACCGGGGAGCTGTTTTTT.

The table lists this clonotype with many counts. V is TRBV5-1 and J is TRBJ2-1; D possibly corresponds to TRBD2 (5 bases). This CDR3 spans 15 amino acids. V lost 0 bases and J lost 6, with 13 bases in between. Germline V gives CDR1 SGHRS, CDR2 YFSETQ. CDR3 DNA sequence: TGCGCCAGCAGCTTGGTCCCCGGGGTAGGCAATGAGCAGTTCTTC. This translates into CASSLVPGVGNEQFF.

This clonotype appeared many times. This rearrangement joins TRBV20-1 to TRBJ2-1, with D unresolved. The V end was cut by 1 base, the J end by 0 bases, with 7 bases between. The CDR3 contains 14 residues. The germline gives CDR1 DFQATT, CDR2 SNEGSKA (reference sequence). CDR3 sequence (DNA): TGCAGTGCTAGAGGCAGCAGCTCCTACAATGAGCAGTTCTTC. Protein product: CSARGSSSYNEQFF.

To note about this clonotype: Compared with germline, one end of the junction differs, possibly owing to a read error. This sequence joins TRBV3-1 and TRBJ2-7, with D maybe TRBD1 (5 bases). The CDR3 runs 19 residues. Germline loops: CDR1 LGHDT, CDR2 YNNKEL (reference sequence). The CDR3 DNA sequence: TGCGCCAGCAGCCAAGGTTTAGGGGTCGGCTTCTTAAGCTCCTACGAGCAGTACTTC. This encodes CASSQGLGVGFLSSYEQYF.

This clonotype came up many times. The chain uses TRBV20-1 and TRBJ1-2; 8 bases are shared with TRBD1. There are 14 residues in the CDR3. Trimming took 3 bases from V and 7 from J; bases not matched to a gene: 10. CDR1 is DFQATT, CDR2 SNEGSKA, per germline (reference sequence). CDR3 sequence (DNA): TGCAGTGCTAGGGAGGGAACAGGGGGTGCTGGCTACACCTTC. It yields the protein CSAREGTGGAGYTF.

This clonotype has ten or more counts. V is TRBV28 and J is TRBJ2-3; D is undetermined. This CDR3 spans 14 amino acids. The germline gives CDR1 MDHEN, CDR2 SYDVKM. V was cut by 1 base and J by 1 base, with 6 bases left in between. CDR3 sequence reads: CASSLLLGTDTQYF. The CDR3 DNA is TGTGCCAGCAGTTTATTGCTGGGCACAGATACGCAGTATTTT.

This clonotype showed up many times. This chain connects TRBV7-3 to TRBJ2-7, with D unresolved. Trimming cost V 0 bases and J 3 bases, with 6 bases left between them. CDR3 size: 13 residues. Germline V gene data show CDR1 as SGHTA and CDR2 as FQGTGA. This chain's CDR3 is CASSLTKDYEQYF. As DNA, the CDR3 is TGTGCCAGCAGCTTAACCAAGGACTACGAGCAGTACTTC.

The sample holds many counts of this clonotype. The chain links TRBV11-2 to TRBJ2-7; 9 bases align to TRBD1. V was pared by 3 bases and J by 7 bases, with 7 bases of the junction left unmatched. This CDR3 is 14 amino acids long. CDR1 and CDR2 (germline): SGHAT, FQNNGV. CDR3 nucleotide sequence: TGTGCCAGCAGCTTGTCACAGGGGGCGAGGGAGCAGTACTTC. This translates into CASSLSQGAREQYF.